The TCR beta chain under discussion was sequenced for a study of CXCR3-negative and CXCR3-positive naive CD8 T cells (dated by TCRdb to about 2019). Study-wide context: In total, roughly 140 million TRB reads were obtained, which works out to roughly 1.5 +/- 0.3 million reads per library. Diversity and physicochemical repertoire analyses were performed on about eleven donors pooled from two independent experiments. The TRBV-TRBJ cluster analysis covered naive subsets from 5 or 6 donors and memory cells from 3 donors.

Points the paper makes about the study in general: Because CXCR3 expression was partially decreased after cryopreservation, freshly isolated PBMCs were used for most assays. Because surface CD5, which has been linked to self-reactivity in mice, was comparable between naive subsets, TCR interaction strength was also inferred from TRB CDR3 physicochemical properties. TRBV-TRBJ usage was similar between naive CXCR3-negative and CXCR3-positive cells from the same donor, while memory cells showed distinct patterns. Compared with CXCR3-negative naive cells, CXCR3-positive naive cells had TRB CDR3s with higher hydrophobicity (lower Kidera factor 4), lower energy, and higher strength and volume indices. Both naive subsets had comparably high repertoire diversity, while memory CD8+ T cells had much lower repertoire diversity.

For every CD8+ T cell subset, 300,000 cells were flow-sorted straight into RLT lysis buffer, and each subset was sorted in triplicate. To keep memory contaminants out, a stringent definition of naive CD8+ T cells was applied: CD45RO-CCR7+CD27+CD95-. Peripheral blood mononuclear cells were isolated from buffy coats by standard density gradient centrifugation. A FACSAria III was used to flow-sort naive CD8+ T cells into CXCR3-negative and CXCR3-positive populations. Total RNA was extracted from sorted cells using an RNeasy Mini Kit. To note about this clonotype: The antigen it recognizes is unknown.

Instrument used: NextSeq 550. The Human TCR Profiling Kit (MiLaboratory) was used to prepare UMI-labeled 5' RACE TRB cDNA libraries. cDNA synthesis used the entire amount of extracted RNA, and PCR amplification then used the entire amount of cDNA produced. Libraries were prepared in parallel with an identical number of PCR cycles. Per the original workflow: With a requirement of at least two reads per UMI, MIGEC and MiXCR extracted about 50,000 +/- 10,000 unique UMI-labeled TRB cDNA molecules per library. An average of roughly 40,000 +/- 10,000 functional in-frame TRB CDR3 nucleotide clonotypes without stop codons was found per library. Diversity metrics, including normalized Shannon-Wiener and Chao1, were computed in VDJtools after downsampling to 5000 UMI-labeled TRB molecules per sample. VDJtools was used to calculate clonotype-size-weighted physicochemical properties of the central five CDR3 residues, namely interaction energy, strength, volume and Kidera factor 4. TCRdb reprocessed the raw reads; every CDR3 protein sequence is a single record, and DNA is not supplied. These V and J calls rely on TCRdb rather than the paper's analysis. For this sample, the table gives some 50,000 distinct CDR3 sequences. The leading ten clones occupy over 0.45% of the sample.

Its CDR3 holds 13 amino acids, cysteine through phenylalanine. This entry has no DNA. CDR1 and CDR2, looked up from the germline V gene, are SQVTM and ANQGSEA. The V gene is TRBV29-1 and the J gene is TRBJ1-2; there is no DNA to check the TCRdb D call of TRBD1. Sequences were obtained from naive CXCR3+ CD8+ T cells from blood. According to the study, the label for this sample's cell subset or site signals: CD45RO-CCR7+CD27+CD95- naive CD8+ T cells expressing CXCR3 (TNR3+). This receptor was obtained from a human donor in good health. Some clones in this sample may be carry-over from other donors' samples. The CDR3 region has the sequence CSVDREFPYGYTF.